These T cell receptor beta chains were read from a single sample in a study of blood T cell repertoires in COVID-19. Sequencing was performed with immunoSEQ multiplex PCR; in TCRdb, only in-frame clones are kept and a portion is missing. Of roughly 170,000 clones listed, approximately 90% were seen once; the top ten hold around 12%. Sample: peripheral blood. These receptors were collected from a woman aged 70-85 years with COVID-19, enrolled during active disease. CDR3s include the opening cysteine and the closing phenylalanine or tryptophan. The order of the fields is clone size, V gene, J gene, D gene, CDR3 protein, CDR3 DNA. D genes are given only for firm matches. Clone sizes are given selectively: once, few, many, or a class where the clone is expanded.

clone_size: NA
v_call: TRBV3-1/TRBV3-2
j_call: TRBJ2-1
d_call: NA
cdr3_aa: CASSPGGGYNEQFF
cdr3_nt: TGTGCCAGCAGCCCGGGGGGCGGATACAATGAGCAGTTCTTC

clone_size: NA
v_call: TRBV29-1
j_call: TRBJ1-5
d_call: NA
cdr3_aa: CSVVSPGWEEGNQPQHF
cdr3_nt: TGCAGCGTTGTCAGCCCGGGGTGGGAGGAGGGCAATCAGCCCCAGCATTTT

clone_size: NA
v_call: TRBV6-4
j_call: TRBJ2-5
d_call: NA
cdr3_aa: CAGLRTDQETQYF
cdr3_nt: TGTGCCGGACTCAGGACAGATCAAGAGACCCAGTACTTC

clone_size: NA
v_call: TRBV19
j_call: TRBJ1-5
d_call: TRBD1
cdr3_aa: CASSGGDRTNQPQHF
cdr3_nt: TGTGCCAGTAGTGGTGGGGACAGAACCAATCAGCCCCAGCATTTT

clone_size: NA
v_call: TRBV30
j_call: TRBJ1-4
d_call: NA
cdr3_aa: CAWSGGDGEKLFF
cdr3_nt: TGTGCCTGGAGTGGGGGGGATGGTGAAAAACTGTTTTTT

clone_size: NA
v_call: TRBV9
j_call: TRBJ2-7
d_call: NA
cdr3_aa: CASSVGLAQREQYF
cdr3_nt: TGTGCCAGCAGCGTAGGTCTAGCTCAACGCGAGCAGTACTTC

clone_size: once
v_call: TRBV27
j_call: TRBJ2-2
d_call: NA
cdr3_aa: CASSSGQFTGELFF
cdr3_nt: TGTGCCAGCAGCTCGGGACAATTCACCGGGGAGCTGTTTTTT

clone_size: NA
v_call: TRBV5-1
j_call: TRBJ1-1
d_call: TRBD1
cdr3_aa: CASSHGQGRIGNTEAFF
cdr3_nt: TGCGCCAGCAGCCACGGACAGGGGAGGATAGGGAACACTGAAGCTTTCTTT

clone_size: NA
v_call: TRBV24-1
j_call: TRBJ2-7
d_call: TRBD1
cdr3_aa: CATSDLGTGETDEQYF
cdr3_nt: TGTGCCACCAGTGATTTGGGGACAGGGGAAACGGACGAGCAGTACTTC

clone_size: NA
v_call: TRBV28
j_call: TRBJ2-5
d_call: TRBD2
cdr3_aa: CASSFRGTSGIQTQYF
cdr3_nt: TGTGCCAGCAGTTTTCGAGGGACTAGCGGGATACAGACCCAGTACTTC

clone_size: NA
v_call: TRBV18
j_call: TRBJ2-1
d_call: NA
cdr3_aa: CASSGGASYNEQFF
cdr3_nt: TGTGCCAGCTCCGGGGGAGCTTCCTACAATGAGCAGTTCTTC

clone_size: NA
v_call: TRBV4-3
j_call: TRBJ1-1
d_call: NA
cdr3_aa: CASSQAVRNTEAFF
cdr3_nt: TGCGCCAGCAGCCAAGCGGTTAGGAACACTGAAGCTTTCTTT

clone_size: few
v_call: TRBV10-3
j_call: TRBJ2-7
d_call: TRBD2
cdr3_aa: CAIRGGLAGVYEQYF
cdr3_nt: TGTGCCATCAGGGGGGGACTAGCGGGAGTCTACGAGCAGTACTTC

clone_size: few
v_call: TRBV19
j_call: TRBJ1-4
d_call: TRBD1
cdr3_aa: CASSTLDRGTNEKLFF
cdr3_nt: TGTGCCAGTAGTACCCTGGACAGGGGGACTAATGAAAAACTGTTTTTT

clone_size: NA
v_call: TRBV21-1
j_call: TRBJ2-7
d_call: NA
cdr3_aa: CASSNMRRIGRYEQYF
cdr3_nt: TGTGCCAGCAGCAATATGCGGCGCATCGGCCGCTACGAGCAGTACTTC

clone_size: NA
v_call: TRBV2
j_call: TRBJ2-7
d_call: TRBD2
cdr3_aa: CASVRGGYEQYF
cdr3_nt: TGTGCCAGCGTTAGGGGAGGGTACGAGCAGTACTTC

clone_size: NA
v_call: TRBV7-2
j_call: TRBJ2-1
d_call: TRBD2
cdr3_aa: CASSPGRGVVVEQFF
cdr3_nt: TGTGCCAGCAGCCCGGGGCGGGGGGTAGTCGTTGAGCAGTTCTTC

clone_size: NA
v_call: TRBV6-4
j_call: TRBJ2-7
d_call: NA
cdr3_aa: CASSEPGSDYEQYF
cdr3_nt: TGTGCCAGCAGTGAACCGGGAAGCGACTACGAGCAGTACTTC

clone_size: few
v_call: TRBV27
j_call: TRBJ1-2
d_call: NA
cdr3_aa: CASSPGLSYGYTF
cdr3_nt: TGTGCCAGCAGCCCGGGACTTAGCTATGGCTACACCTTC

clone_size: NA
v_call: TRBV5-4
j_call: TRBJ2-5
d_call: NA
cdr3_aa: CASSLLGAETQYF
cdr3_nt: TGTGCCAGCAGCTTGTTAGGGGCAGAGACCCAGTACTTC

clone_size: few
v_call: TRBV6-1
j_call: TRBJ1-1
d_call: NA
cdr3_aa: CASSEVPGWSFF
cdr3_nt: TGTGCCAGCAGTGAAGTCCCAGGCTGGTCTTTCTTT

clone_size: NA
v_call: TRBV6-1
j_call: TRBJ1-2
d_call: NA
cdr3_aa: CASSEQGSIYGYTF
cdr3_nt: TGTGCCAGCAGTGAACAGGGATCTATCTATGGCTACACCTTC